This T cell receptor beta chain was captured in a study of cytomegalovirus exposure and HLA in healthy donors. Study-level points and caveats: Most TCR sequences showed up rarely, but some public TCRs showed up in many donors. The study dropped some indistinguishable V segments, TRBV6-2 and TRBV6-3 among them. Segments of the TCR beta V type were, in most cases, productive about 87% or about 30% of the time in an earlier analysis.

As for this clone: Antigen unknown.

CDR1 and CDR2 from the germline V gene are SGHAT and FQNNGV. The CDR3 totals 15 residues. V lost 5 bases and J lost 6, with 20 bases in between. PCR employed 60 Vbeta and 13 Jbeta primers. Profiling relied on immunoSEQ multiplex PCR, and the TCRdb table lists in-frame clones only, not all of them. The profile shows more than 80,000 clones, 71% of them singletons. This chain uses TRBV11-2 with TRBJ2-7, with D possibly matching TRBD1 (5 bases). The TCR comes from a female donor in good health and CMV-seronegative. Specimen: PBMCs. The CDR3 loop reads CASSMAGFLGPEQYF. CDR3 DNA: TGTGCCAGCAGCATGGCAGGGTTTTTGGGTCCCGAGCAGTACTTC.